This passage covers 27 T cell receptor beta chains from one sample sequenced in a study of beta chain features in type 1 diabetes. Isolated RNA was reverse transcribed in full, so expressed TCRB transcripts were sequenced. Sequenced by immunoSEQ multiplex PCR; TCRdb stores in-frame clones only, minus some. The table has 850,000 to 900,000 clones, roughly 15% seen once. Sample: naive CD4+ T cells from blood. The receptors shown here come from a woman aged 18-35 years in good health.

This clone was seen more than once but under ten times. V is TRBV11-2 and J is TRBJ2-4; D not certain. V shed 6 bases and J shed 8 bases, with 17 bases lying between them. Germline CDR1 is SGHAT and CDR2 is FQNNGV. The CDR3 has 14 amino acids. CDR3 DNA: TGTGCCAGCAGTTTTCTGGACCTTTCGGACATTCAGTACTTC. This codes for CASSFLDLSDIQYF.

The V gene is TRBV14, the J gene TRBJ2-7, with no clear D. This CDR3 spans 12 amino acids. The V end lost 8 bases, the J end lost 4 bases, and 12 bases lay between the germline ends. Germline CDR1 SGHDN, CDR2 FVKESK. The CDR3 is CASSWGIYEQYF. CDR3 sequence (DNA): TGTGCCAGCTCGTGGGGTATTTACGAGCAGTACTTC.

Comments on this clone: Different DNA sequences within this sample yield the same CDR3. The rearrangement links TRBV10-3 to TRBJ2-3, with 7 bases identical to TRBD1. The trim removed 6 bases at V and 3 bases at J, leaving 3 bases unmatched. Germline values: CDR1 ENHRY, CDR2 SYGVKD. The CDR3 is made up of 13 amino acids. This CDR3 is CAIRGTETDTQYF. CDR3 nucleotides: TGTGCCATCAGAGGGACAGAAACAGATACGCAGTATTTT.

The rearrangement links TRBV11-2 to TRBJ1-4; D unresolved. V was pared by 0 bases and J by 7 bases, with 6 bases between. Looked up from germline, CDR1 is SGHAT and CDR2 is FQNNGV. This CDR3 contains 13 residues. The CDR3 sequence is CASSLDRGEKLFF. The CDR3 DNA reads TGTGCCAGCAGCTTAGATCGGGGTGAAAAACTGTTTTTT.

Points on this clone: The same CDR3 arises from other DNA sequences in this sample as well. For the CDR3, the DNA is TGTGCCAGTAGTCCTAGCACAGATACGCAGTATTTT. It encodes CASSPSTDTQYF. V is TRBV19 and J is TRBJ2-3; D gene unclear. Between the trimmed V and J ends, which lost 5 bases and 0 bases, there was a span of 3 bases. The CDR3 covers 12 residues. Per germline, CDR1 LNHDA and CDR2 SQIVND (reference sequence).

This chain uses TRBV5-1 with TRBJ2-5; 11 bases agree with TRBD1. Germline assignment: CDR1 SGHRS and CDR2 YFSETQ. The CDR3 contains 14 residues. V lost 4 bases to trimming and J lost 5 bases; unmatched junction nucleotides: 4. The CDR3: CASSNRDRGETQYF. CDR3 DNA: TGCGCCAGCAGCAACCGGGACAGGGGGGAGACCCAGTACTTC.

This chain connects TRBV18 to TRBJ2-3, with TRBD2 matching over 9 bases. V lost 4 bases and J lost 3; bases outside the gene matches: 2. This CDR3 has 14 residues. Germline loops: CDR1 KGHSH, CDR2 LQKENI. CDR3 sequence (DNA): TGTGCCAGCTCACTAGCGGGAGTTACAGATACGCAGTATTTT. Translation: CASSLAGVTDTQYF.

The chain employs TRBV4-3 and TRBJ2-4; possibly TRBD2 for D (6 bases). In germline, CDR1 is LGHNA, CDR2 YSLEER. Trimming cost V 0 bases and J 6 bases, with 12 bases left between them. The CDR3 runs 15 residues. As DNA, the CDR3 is TGCGCCAGCAGCCAAGATCGTAGGCGGGGAAACATTCAGTACTTC. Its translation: CASSQDRRRGNIQYF.

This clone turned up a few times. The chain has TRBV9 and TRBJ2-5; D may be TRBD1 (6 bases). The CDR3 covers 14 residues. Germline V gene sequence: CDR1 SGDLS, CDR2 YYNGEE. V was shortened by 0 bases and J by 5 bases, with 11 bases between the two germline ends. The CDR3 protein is CASSVDWGPETQYF. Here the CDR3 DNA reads TGTGCCAGCAGCGTAGACTGGGGGCCGGAGACCCAGTACTTC.

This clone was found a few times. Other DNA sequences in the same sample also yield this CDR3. The CDR3 loop reads CASSPPGLGEQYF. CDR3 sequence (DNA): TGTGCCAGCTCACCCCCGGGACTCGGCGAGCAGTACTTC. This sequence joins TRBV18 and TRBJ2-7; D is perhaps TRBD2 (6 bases). The CDR3 has 13 residues. V lost 3 bases to trimming and J lost 6 bases, with 12 bases between them. Germline V gives CDR1 KGHSH, CDR2 LQKENI.

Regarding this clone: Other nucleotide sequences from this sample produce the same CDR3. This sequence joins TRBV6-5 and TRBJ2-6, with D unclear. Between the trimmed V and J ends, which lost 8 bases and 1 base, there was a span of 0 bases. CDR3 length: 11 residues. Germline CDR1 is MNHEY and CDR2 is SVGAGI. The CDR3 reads CASSGANVLTF. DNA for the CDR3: TGTGCCAGCTCTGGGGCCAACGTCCTGACTTTC.

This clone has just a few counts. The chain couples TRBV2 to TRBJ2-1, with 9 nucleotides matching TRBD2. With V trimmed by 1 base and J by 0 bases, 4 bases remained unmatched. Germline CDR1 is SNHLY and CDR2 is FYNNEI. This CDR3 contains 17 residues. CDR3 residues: CASSEGSGSISYNEQFF. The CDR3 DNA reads TGTGCCAGCAGTGAAGGTAGCGGGAGTATCTCCTACAATGAGCAGTTCTTC.

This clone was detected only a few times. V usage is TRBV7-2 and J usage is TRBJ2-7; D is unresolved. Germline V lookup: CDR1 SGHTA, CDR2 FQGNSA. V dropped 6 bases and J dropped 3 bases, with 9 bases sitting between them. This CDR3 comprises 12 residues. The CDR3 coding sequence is TGTGCCAGCAGTCCCACGAACTACGAGCAGTACTTC. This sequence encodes CASSPTNYEQYF.

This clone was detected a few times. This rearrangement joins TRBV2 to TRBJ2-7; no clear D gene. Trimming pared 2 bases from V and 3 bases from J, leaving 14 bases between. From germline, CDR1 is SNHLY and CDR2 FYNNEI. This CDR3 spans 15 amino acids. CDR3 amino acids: CASSEKGSPYYEQYF. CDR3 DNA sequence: TGTGCCAGCAGTGAAAAGGGATCTCCTTACTACGAGCAGTACTTC.

CDR3 residues: CASSQTATSGASYNEQFF. As DNA, the CDR3 is TGCGCCAGCAGCCAGACGGCAACTAGCGGGGCTTCCTACAATGAGCAGTTCTTC. The J gene is TRBJ2-1, the V gene TRBV4-3; TRBD2 matches at 10 bases. The length of the CDR3 is 18 residues. The germline CDR1 and CDR2 sequences are LGHNA and YSLEER. V lost 3 bases to trimming and J lost 1 base; unmatched junction nucleotides: 9.

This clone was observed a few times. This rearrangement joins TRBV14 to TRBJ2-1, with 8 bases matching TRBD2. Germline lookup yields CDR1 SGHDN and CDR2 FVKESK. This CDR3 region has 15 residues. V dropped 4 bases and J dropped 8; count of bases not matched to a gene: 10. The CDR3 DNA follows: TGTGCCAGCAGCCGGAAGGGACTAGTCATCTATGAGCAGTTCTTC. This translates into CASSRKGLVIYEQFF.

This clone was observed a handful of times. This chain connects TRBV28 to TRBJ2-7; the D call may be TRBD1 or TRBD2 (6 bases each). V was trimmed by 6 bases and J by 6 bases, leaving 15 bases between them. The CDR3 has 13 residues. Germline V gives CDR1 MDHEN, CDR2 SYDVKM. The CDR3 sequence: CASSKGGLLEQYF. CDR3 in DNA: TGTGCCAGCAGCAAAGGGGGACTCCTCGAGCAGTACTTC.

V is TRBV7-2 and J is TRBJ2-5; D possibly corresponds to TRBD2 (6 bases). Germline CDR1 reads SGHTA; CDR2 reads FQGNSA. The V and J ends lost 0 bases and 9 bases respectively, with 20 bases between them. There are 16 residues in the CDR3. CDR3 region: CASSLAGVAAPSAQYF. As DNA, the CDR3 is TGTGCCAGCAGCTTAGCGGGAGTAGCGGCACCGTCGGCCCAGTACTTC.

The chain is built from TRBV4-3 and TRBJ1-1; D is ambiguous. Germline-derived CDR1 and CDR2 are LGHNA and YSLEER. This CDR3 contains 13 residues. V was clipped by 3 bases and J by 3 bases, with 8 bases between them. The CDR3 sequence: CASSQDFHTEAFF. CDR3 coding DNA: TGCGCCAGCAGCCAGGACTTCCACACTGAAGCTTTCTTT.

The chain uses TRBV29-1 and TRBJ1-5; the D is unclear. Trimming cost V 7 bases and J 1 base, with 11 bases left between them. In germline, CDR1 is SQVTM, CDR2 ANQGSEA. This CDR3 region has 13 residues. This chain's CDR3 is CSAAAHSNQPQHF. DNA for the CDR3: TGCAGCGCCGCCGCCCACAGCAATCAGCCCCAGCATTTT. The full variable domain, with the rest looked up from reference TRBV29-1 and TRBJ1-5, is SAVISQKPSRDICQRGTSLTIQCQVDSQVTMMFWYRQQPGQSLTLIATANQGSEATYESGFVIDKFPISRPNLTFSTLTVSNMSPEDSSIYLCSAAAHSNQPQHFGDGTRLSIL.

This CDR3 is CASSQDGRRTEAFF. The CDR3 region has the DNA TGTGCCAGCAGCCAGGATGGACGGCGCACTGAAGCTTTCTTT. The V and J genes are TRBV14 and TRBJ1-1; D not certain. The V end was cut by 3 bases, the J end by 4 bases, with 12 bases between. The germline CDR1 and CDR2 sequences are SGHDN and FVKESK. This CDR3 region has 14 residues.

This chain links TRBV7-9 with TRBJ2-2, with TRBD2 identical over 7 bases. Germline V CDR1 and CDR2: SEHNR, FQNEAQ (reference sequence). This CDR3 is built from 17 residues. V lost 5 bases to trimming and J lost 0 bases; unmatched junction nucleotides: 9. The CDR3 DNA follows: TGTGCCAGCAGCCCCAGTAGCGGGTGGGCGAACACCGGGGAGCTGTTTTTT. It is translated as CASSPSSGWANTGELFF.

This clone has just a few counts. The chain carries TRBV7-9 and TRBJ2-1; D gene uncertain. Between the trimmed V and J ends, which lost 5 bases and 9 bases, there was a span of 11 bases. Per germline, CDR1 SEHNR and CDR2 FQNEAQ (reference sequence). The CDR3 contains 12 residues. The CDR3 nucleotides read TGTGCCAGCAGCCAAAGTGTTAGTGAGCAGTTCTTC. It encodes CASSQSVSEQFF.

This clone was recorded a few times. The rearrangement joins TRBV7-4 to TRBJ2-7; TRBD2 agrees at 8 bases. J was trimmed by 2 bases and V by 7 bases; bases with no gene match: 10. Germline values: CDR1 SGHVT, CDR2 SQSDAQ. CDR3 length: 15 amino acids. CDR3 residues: CASTISSGRAYEQYF. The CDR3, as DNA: TGTGCCAGCACCATTTCTTCCGGGAGGGCCTACGAGCAGTACTTC. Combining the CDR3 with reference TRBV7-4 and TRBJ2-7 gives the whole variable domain GAGVSQSPRYKVAKRGRDVALRCDSISGHVTLYWYRQTLGQGSEVLTYSQSDAQRDKSGRPSGRFSAERPERSVSTLKIQRTEQGDSAVYLCASTISSGRAYEQYFGPGTRLTVT.

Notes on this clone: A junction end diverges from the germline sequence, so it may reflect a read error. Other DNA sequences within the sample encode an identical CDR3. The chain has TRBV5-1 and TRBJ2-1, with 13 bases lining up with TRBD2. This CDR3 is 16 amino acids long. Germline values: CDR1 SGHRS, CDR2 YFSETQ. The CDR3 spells CASSRTSGSSYNEQFF. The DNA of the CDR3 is TGTGCCAGCAGCCGGACTAGCGGGAGTTCCTACAATGAGCAGTTCTTC.

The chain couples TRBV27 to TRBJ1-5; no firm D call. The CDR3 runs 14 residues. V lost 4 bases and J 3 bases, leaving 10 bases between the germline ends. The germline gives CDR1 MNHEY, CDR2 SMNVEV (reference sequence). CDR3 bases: TGTGCCAGCAGTTCCGGACGGCTCAATCAGCCCCAGCATTTT. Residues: CASSSGRLNQPQHF.

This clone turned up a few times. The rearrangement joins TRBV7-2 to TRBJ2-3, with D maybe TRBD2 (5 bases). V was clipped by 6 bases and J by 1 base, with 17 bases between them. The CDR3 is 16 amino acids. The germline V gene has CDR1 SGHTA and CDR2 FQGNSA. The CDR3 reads CASSREIGSGTDTQYF. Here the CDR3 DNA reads TGTGCCAGCAGTAGAGAGATAGGGAGTGGCACAGATACGCAGTATTTT.